This T cell receptor (beta chain) originates from a study of regulatory T cells in long-lasting Graves disease. To make TCR beta libraries, researchers used iRepertoire HTBI primers and Arm-PCR of CDR3 regions. In TCRdb, the multiplex PCR reads were re-called with MiXCR into one record per CDR3 protein. Seen here are 350,000 to 550,000 distinct CDR3 sequences, about 15% observed once, and the top ten hold over 15%. The germline V gene has CDR1 MNHNS and CDR2 SASEGT. The V end was cut by 8 bases, the J end by 6 bases, with 14 bases between. CDR3 size: 13 residues. Time point denoted: newly diagnosed GD, antithyroid drugs for less than 3 months. The authors made the TCR library using RNA they extracted from PBMCs. In addition, the sample was reused for a study of T cells in Graves' hyperthyroidism and ophthalmopathy.

The chain is built from TRBV6-1 and TRBJ2-1, with unresolved D. The sample consisted of peripheral blood mononuclear cells (PBMCs), taken at new diagnosis, from a patient treated with antithyroid drugs. The clonotype was recovered from a woman aged 25 to 39 with Graves disease. The CDR3 loop is CASGGWTGNEQFF. The CDR3 DNA reads TGTGCCAGCGGCGGTTGGACGGGCAATGAGCAGTTCTTC.